Sequencing of this T cell receptor (beta chain) was carried out in a study of Ad26.COV2.S vaccination and SARS-CoV-2 variants. Study conclusions and caveats: Responses of T cells in total may have been underestimated by the TCR breadth and depth analyses. Those who received vaccine or placebo ended up with similar non-spike TCR breadth. Substantial response breadth was reportedly seen for spike-specific CD8+ and CD4+ T cells after vaccination.

Germline CDR1 SGHRS, CDR2 YFSETQ. This CDR3 is built from 18 residues. The ends lost 2 bases at V and 4 bases at J; junction bases unmatched: 10. Only one count was recorded for this clone. Its antigen is not known. The method was immunoSEQ multiplex PCR; TCRdb's version includes in-frame clones alone and lacks a portion of them. The top ten clones hold 1.5% to 2% of a sample with about 400,000 clones, 89% of them seen once. Treatment described: 15 to 20 received Ad26.COV2.S at low or high dose, single or two shots; a few received placebo; per-sample allocation not given. Sampling took place 63 days after the first vaccine or placebo injection. The shot given was an Ad26 vector that makes Wuhan-strain SARS-CoV-2 spike.

The gene calls are TRBV5-1 and TRBJ2-1; 12 bases agree with TRBD2. This material consisted of peripheral blood, taken in a trial of Ad26.COV2.S vaccine versus placebo. The sequence derives from a person aged 18-65 years who received the Ad26.COV2.S COVID-19 vaccine or a placebo. CDR3 coding DNA: TGCGCCAGCAGCTTAGGACTAGCGGGGATCCCACGGTACAATGAGCAGTTCTTC. It translates to CASSLGLAGIPRYNEQFF.